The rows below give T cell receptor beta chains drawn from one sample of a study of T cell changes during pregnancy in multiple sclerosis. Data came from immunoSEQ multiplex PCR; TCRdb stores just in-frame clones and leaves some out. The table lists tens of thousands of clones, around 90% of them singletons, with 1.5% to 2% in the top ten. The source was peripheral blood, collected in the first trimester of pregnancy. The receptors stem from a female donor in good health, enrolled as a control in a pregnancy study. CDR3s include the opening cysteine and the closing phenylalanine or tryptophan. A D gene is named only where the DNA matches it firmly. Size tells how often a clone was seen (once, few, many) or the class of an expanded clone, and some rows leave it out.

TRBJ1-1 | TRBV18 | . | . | TGTGCCAGCTCACCACTATACACGAACACTGAAGCTTTCTTT | CASSPLYTNTEAFF
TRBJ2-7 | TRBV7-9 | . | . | TGTGCCAGCAGCTGGTCAGGTCTCGAGCAGTACTTC | CASSWSGLEQYF
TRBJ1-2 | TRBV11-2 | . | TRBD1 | TGTGCCAGCAGCCCAATTCGACAGGGCACTAACTATGGCTACACCTTC | CASSPIRQGTNYGYTF
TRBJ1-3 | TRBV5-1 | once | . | TGCGCCAGCAGCCCCCTCGGGTCTGGAAACACCATATATTTT | CASSPLGSGNTIYF
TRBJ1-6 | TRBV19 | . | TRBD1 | TGTGCCAGTAGTCACCGGGACAGGGCTTCACCCCTCCACTTT | CASSHRDRASPLHF
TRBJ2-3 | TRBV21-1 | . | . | TGTGCCAGCAGCCCTTGTTCAACGGGTCACACAGATACGCAGTATTTT | CASSPCSTGHTDTQYF
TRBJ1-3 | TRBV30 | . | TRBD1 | TGTGCCTGGAGTGAGGGACAGGGGGGATTAAGAGGGAACACCATATATTTT | CAWSEGQGGLRGNTIYF
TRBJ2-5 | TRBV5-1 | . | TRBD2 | TGCGCCAGCAAGACGACTAGCGGGGGTGCAGAGACCCAGTACTTC | CASKTTSGGAETQYF
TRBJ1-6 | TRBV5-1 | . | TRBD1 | TGCGCCAGCAGCCCGACAGGGGAGGGGGGTTCACCCCTCCACTTT | CASSPTGEGGSPLHF
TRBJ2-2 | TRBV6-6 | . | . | TGTGCCAGCAGCCTTCAGGGATCCGGGGAGCTGTTTTTT | CASSLQGSGELFF
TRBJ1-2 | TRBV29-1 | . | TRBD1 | TGCAGCGTGGTCGAGGGACAGGGGTATGGCTACACCTTC | CSVVEGQGYGYTF
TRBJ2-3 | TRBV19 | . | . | . | CASTSGGSTDTQYF
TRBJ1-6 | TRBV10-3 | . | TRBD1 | TGTGCCATCAGCCGGGACAGGGATAATTCACCCCTCCACTTT | CAISRDRDNSPLHF
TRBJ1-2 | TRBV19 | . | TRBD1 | TGTGCCAGTAGGGAAACCGGGACAGGAGGAGGCTACACCTTC | CASRETGTGGGYTF
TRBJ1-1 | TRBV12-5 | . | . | TGTGCTAGTGGCGCCCGAGGAAACACTGAAGCTTTCTTT | CASGARGNTEAFF
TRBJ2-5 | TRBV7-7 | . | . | TGTGCTAGCAGCCCCGCGGGACCCGGCCAAGAGACCCAGTACTTC | CASSPAGPGQETQYF
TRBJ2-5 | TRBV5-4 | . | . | TGTGCCAGCAGCCGGGAAGTTGCGGGTGGGCGAGAGACCCAGTACTTC | CASSREVAGGRETQYF
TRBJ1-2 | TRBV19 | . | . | TGTGCCAGTAGTACGGAGGGGAGGTGGAGTGGCTACACCTTC | CASSTEGRWSGYTF
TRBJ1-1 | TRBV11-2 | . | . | TGTGCCGCCCAGGGCCCCGGGAACACTGAAGCTTTCTTT | CAAQGPGNTEAFF
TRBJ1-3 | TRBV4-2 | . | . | TGTGCCAGCAGCCAAGAGGGAGGGGCCGGGCGCACCATATATTTT | CASSQEGGAGRTIYF
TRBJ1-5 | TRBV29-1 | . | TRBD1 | TGCAGCGCCCGGACAGGGTCGGACCAGCCCCAGCATTTT | CSARTGSDQPQHF
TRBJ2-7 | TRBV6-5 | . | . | TGTGCCAGCAGTCGAACCCGGGACACGTACGAGCAGTACTTC | CASSRTRDTYEQYF
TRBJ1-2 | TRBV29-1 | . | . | TGCAGCGTGGGAAGCGGACAGTACTATGGCTACACCTTC | CSVGSGQYYGYTF
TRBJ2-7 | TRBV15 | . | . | TGTGCCACCAGCAGAGATCGTCGGGTTCTGGGACTGCAGTACTTC | CATSRDRRVLGLQYF
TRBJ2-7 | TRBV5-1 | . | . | TGCGCCAGCAGCTTGGACGGGGGTATCTACGAGCAGTACTTC | CASSLDGGIYEQYF